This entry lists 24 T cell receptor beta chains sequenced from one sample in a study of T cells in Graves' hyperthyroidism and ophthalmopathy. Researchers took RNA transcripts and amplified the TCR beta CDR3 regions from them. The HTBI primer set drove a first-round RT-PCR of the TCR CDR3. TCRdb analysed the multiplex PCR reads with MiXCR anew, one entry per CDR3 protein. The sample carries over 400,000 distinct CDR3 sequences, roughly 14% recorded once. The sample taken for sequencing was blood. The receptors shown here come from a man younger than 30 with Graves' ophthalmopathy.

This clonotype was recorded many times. The CDR3 is CASSLLPGHTEAFF. In nucleotides, the CDR3 is TGCGCCAGCAGCTTGCTTCCAGGGCACACTGAAGCTTTCTTT. The V call is TRBV5-1, the J call TRBJ1-1, with D maybe TRBD1 (5 bases). Germline V gene data show CDR1 as SGHRS and CDR2 as YFSETQ. This CDR3 has 14 residues. Trimming removed 1 base from V and 3 bases from J, with 10 bases in between. The entire variable domain, with the rest obtained from reference TRBV5-1 and TRBJ1-1, is as follows: KAGVTQTPRYLIKTRGQQVTLSCSPISGHRSVSWYQQTPGQGLQFLFEYFSETQRNKGNFPGRFSGRQFSNSRSEMNVSTLELGDSALYLCASSLLPGHTEAFFGQGTRLTVV.

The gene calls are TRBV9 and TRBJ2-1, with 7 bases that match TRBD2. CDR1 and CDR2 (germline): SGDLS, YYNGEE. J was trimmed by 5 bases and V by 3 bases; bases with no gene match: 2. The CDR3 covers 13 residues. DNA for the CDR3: TGTGCCAGCAGCGGGGACTACAACAATGAGCAGTTCTTC. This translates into CASSGDYNNEQFF.

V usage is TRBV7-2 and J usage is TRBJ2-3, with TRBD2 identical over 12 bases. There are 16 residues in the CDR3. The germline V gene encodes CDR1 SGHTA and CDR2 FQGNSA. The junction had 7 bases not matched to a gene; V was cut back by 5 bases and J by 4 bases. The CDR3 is CASSPFTSGGSDTQYF. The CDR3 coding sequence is TGTGCCAGCAGCCCTTTTACTAGCGGGGGGTCAGATACGCAGTATTTT.

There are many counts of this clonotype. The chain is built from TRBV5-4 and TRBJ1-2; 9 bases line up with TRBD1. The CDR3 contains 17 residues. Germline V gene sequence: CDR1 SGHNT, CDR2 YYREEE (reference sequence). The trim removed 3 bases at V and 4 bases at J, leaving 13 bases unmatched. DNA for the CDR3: TGTGCCAGCAGCTCGAGGCACACAGGGGGCGAGGGCTATGGCTACACCTTC. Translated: CASSSRHTGGEGYGYTF.

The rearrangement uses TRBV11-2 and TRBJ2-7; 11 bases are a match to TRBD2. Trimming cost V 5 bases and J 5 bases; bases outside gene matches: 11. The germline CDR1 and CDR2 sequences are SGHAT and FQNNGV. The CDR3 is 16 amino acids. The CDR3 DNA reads TGTGCCAGCAGCATAACGCCTAGCGGGAGGAACCACGAGCAGTACTTC. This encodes CASSITPSGRNHEQYF.

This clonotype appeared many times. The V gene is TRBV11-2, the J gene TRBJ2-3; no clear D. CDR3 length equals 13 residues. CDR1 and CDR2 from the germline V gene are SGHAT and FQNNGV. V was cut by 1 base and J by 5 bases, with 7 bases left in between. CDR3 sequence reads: CASSLAAGDTQYF. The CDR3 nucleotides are TGTGCCAGCAGCTTAGCGGCAGGAGATACGCAGTATTTT.

The CDR3 loop reads CASSIGTRGQTQYF. CDR3 nucleotide sequence: TGTGCCAGTAGTATCGGGACTAGAGGCCAGACCCAGTACTTC. This sequence joins TRBV19 and TRBJ2-5; TRBD2 aligns across 8 bases. The CDR3 spans 14 residues. CDR1 is LNHDA and CDR2 is SQIVND in the germline V gene (reference sequence). With V trimmed by 3 bases and J by 6 bases, 6 bases remained unmatched.

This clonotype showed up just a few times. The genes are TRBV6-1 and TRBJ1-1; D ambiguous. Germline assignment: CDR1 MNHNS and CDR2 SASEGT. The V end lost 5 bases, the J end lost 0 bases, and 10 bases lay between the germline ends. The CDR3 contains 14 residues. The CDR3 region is CASSLWGMNTEAFF. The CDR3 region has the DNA TGTGCCAGCAGTCTATGGGGAATGAACACTGAAGCTTTCTTT.

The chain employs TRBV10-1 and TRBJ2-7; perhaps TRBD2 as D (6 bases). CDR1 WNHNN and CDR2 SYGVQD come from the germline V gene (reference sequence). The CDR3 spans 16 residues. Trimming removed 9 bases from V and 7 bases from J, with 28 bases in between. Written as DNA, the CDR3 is TGCGCCAGTGCAGATTCTCGGGACGGGAGTGAATTGGAGCAGTACTTC. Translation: CASADSRDGSELEQYF.

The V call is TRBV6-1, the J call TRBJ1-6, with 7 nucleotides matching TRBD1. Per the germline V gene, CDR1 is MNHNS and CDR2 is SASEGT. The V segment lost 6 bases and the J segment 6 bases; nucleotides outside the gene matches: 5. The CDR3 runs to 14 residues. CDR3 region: CASRGTVLNSPLHF. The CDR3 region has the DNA TGTGCCAGCAGAGGGACAGTCCTTAATTCACCCCTCCACTTT.

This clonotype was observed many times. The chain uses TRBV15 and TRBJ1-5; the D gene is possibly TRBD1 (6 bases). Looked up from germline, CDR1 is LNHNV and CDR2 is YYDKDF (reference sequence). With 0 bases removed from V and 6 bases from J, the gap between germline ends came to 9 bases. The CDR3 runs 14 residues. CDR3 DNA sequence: TGTGCCACCAGCAGAGATCGGGGGGCTCAGCCCCAGCATTTT. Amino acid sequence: CATSRDRGAQPQHF.

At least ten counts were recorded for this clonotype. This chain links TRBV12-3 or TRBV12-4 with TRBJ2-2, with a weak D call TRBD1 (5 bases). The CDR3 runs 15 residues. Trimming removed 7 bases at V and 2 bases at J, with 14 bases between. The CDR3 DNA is TGTGCCAGCACGTTAGGGGCCGACAACACCGGGGAGCTGTTTTTT. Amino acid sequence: CASTLGADNTGELFF.

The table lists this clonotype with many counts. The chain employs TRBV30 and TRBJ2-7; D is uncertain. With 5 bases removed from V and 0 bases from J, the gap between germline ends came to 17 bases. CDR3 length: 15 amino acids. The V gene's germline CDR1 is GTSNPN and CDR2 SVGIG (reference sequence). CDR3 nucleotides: TGTGCCTGGTATCTGTCGGGTTCAAGCTCCTACGAGCAGTACTTC. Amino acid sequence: CAWYLSGSSSYEQYF.

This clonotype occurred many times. The CDR3 nucleotides are TGTGCCAGCAGCTCCTTAGCCCCTCCGACTAGCGTTGACACAGATACGCAGTATTTT. Amino acid sequence: CASSSLAPPTSVDTDTQYF. The chain links TRBV7-8 to TRBJ2-3, with 8 positions matching TRBD2. The CDR3 spans 19 residues. Germline values: CDR1 SGHVS, CDR2 FQNEAQ. The V segment lost 4 bases and the J segment 2 bases; nucleotides outside the gene matches: 17.

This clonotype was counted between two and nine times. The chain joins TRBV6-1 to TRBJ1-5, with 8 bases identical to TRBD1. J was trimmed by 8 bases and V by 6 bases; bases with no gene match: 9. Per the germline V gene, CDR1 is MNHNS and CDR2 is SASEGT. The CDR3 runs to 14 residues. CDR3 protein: CASRTRAGGEPQHF. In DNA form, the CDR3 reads TGTGCCAGCAGAACTCGGGCAGGGGGCGAGCCCCAGCATTTT.

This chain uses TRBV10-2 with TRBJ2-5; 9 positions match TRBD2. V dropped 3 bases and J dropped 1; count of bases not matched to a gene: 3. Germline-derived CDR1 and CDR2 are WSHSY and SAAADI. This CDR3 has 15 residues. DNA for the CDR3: TGCGCCAGCAGTGAAGGGCGGGGGGGCCAAGAGACCCAGTACTTC. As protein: CASSEGRGGQETQYF.

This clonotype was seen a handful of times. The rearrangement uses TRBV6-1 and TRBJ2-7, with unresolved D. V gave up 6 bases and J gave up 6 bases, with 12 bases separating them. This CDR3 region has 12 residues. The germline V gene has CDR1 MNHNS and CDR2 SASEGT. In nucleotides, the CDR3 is TGTGCCAGCAGCCCTGGGGATTTCGAGCAGTACTTC. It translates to CASSPGDFEQYF.

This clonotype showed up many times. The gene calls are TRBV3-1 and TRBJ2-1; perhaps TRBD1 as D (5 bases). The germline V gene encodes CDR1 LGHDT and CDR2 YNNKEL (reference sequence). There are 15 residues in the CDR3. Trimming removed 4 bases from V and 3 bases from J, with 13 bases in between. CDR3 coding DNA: TGTGCCAGCAGCCCTAAGGGTCAGGGCTACAATGAGCAGTTCTTC. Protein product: CASSPKGQGYNEQFF.

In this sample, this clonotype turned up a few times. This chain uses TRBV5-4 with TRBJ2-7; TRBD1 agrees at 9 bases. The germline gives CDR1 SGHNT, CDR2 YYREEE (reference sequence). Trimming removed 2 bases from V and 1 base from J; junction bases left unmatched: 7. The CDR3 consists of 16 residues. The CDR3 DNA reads TGTGCCAGCAGCTTCCGGGACAGGGCATTTTCCTACGAGCAGTACTTC. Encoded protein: CASSFRDRAFSYEQYF.

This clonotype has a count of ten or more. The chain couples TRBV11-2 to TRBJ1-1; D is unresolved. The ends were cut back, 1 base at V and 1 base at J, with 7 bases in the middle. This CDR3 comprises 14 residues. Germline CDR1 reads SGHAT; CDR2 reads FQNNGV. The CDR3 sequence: CASSLGVANTEAFF. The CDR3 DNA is TGTGCCAGCAGCTTAGGAGTCGCGAACACTGAAGCTTTCTTT.

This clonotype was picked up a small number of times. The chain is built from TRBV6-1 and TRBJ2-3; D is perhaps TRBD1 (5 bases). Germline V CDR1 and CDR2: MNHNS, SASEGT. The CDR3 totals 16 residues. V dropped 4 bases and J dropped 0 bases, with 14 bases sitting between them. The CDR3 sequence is CASSGGQHTSTDTQYF. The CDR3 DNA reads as TGTGCCAGCAGTGGTGGACAACACACTAGCACAGATACGCAGTATTTT.

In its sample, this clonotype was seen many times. CDR3 loop: CASSHDRYQPQHF. CDR3 DNA: TGTGCCAGCAGCCACGACAGATATCAGCCCCAGCATTTT. The gene calls are TRBV13 and TRBJ1-5; perhaps TRBD1 as D (5 bases). The germline V gene has CDR1 PRHDT and CDR2 FYEKMQ (reference sequence). The CDR3 loop spans 13 amino acids. The V gene lost 5 bases and the J gene lost 5 bases, with 10 bases spanning the gap.

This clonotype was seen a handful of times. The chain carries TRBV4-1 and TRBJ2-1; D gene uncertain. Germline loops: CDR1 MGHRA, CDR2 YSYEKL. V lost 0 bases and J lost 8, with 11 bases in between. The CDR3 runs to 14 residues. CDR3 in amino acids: CASSQEEGSDEQFF. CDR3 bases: TGCGCCAGCAGCCAAGAAGAAGGGTCCGATGAGCAGTTCTTC.

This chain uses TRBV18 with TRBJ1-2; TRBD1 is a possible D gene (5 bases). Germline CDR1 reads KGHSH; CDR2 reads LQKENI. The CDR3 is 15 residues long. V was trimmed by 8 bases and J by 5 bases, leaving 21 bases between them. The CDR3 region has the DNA TGTGCCAGCACGCTAGCCTCGGGGACGGGGTATGGCTACACCTTC. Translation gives CASTLASGTGYGYTF.